Listed here is a single TCR beta chain. What it binds is not known. Each PCR had synthetic TCR analog templates added to it as a spike-in. Sequenced by immunoSEQ multiplex PCR; TCRdb stores in-frame clones only, minus some. The sample carries 85,000 to 90,000 clones, 85% recorded once. This specimen comes from a study of PD-L1 blockade in urothelial cancer. General study findings and limits: Below-median TCR clonality that was measured in pretreatment blood predicted better survival.

Time point denoted: pretreatment peripheral blood. V was pared by 4 bases and J by 4 bases, with 7 bases of the junction left unmatched. Germline CDR1 and CDR2: MNHEY and SMNVEV (reference sequence). The CDR3 loop spans 16 amino acids. The receptor was isolated from a man in his fifties or sixties with urothelial cancer. Sequenced here: PBMCs, sampled around atezolizumab (anti-PD-L1) treatment. This chain connects TRBV27 to TRBJ2-2; the match to TRBD2 covers 9 bases. CDR3 DNA: TGTGCCAGCAGTTCACCCCCGACTAGCGGCACCGGGGAGCTGTTTTTT. This encodes CASSSPPTSGTGELFF.